This paragraph reports one T cell receptor (beta chain). This clone's antigen is unknown. It has no much larger one-base neighbor in the sample; base qualities were not kept. CDR1 and CDR2 were assigned from the germline V gene as SGHVS and FNYEAQ. The V and J ends are trimmed by 5 bases and 10 bases, leaving 15 bases between them. The CDR3, from cysteine to phenylalanine, totals 14 residues. Only the CDR3 region is kept as DNA, spanning 42 bases read in frame from base 1. This sample is part of a study of CD8+CD57+ T cells in acquired aplastic anemia (dated by TCRdb to the late 2010s). About the full investigation: On average, sorted CD4+ and CD8+ cells yielded approximately 3 ug of extracted DNA, with a range of roughly 0.19 to 27.4 ug. For healthy donor samples, the average read count was about 10.8 million for CD4+ cells and roughly 12 million for CD8+ cells.

TCR beta VDJ combination and CDR3 sequence profiling used genomic DNA as the template. TCR repertoire sequencing was run on an Illumina HiSeq 2000. As for how the authors treated the data: TRBV/TRBJ rearrangement plots, CDR3 size and DJ length profiles, and Simpson's diversity index were used to assess repertoires. The most abundant DNA sequence in the deep sequencing data was taken as the immunodominant clone. CDR3 amino acid sequences were screened for sharing across subjects and compared with published repertoires and the VDJdb database. TCRdb redid the processing of the public reads, applying fastp at Q25 and MiXCR, and retained in-frame beta chains. Entries that share a CDR3 protein sequence are merged under the most common genes and DNA. V and J calls and clone size were set by TCRdb, not the authors. The sample data list 35,000 to 45,000 distinct CDR3 sequences, and roughly two thirds of these were observed just once. 20% to 30% of the sample is taken by the ten largest.

Here is what the overall study found, with its caveats: No significant difference in CD8+ Simpson's diversity was found between patients and healthy controls (P=0.060). Fewer than 30 CD8+ CDR3 sequences were found in both patients and controls but appeared to be highly expressed in patients and within the immunodominant clones of the patients.

The study deep-sequenced TCR repertoires of sorted CD4+ and CD8+ blood T cells from severe aplastic anemia patients and healthy subjects. Ficoll-Paque density gradient centrifugation was used to isolate peripheral blood mononuclear cells. CD4+ and CD8+ T cells were sorted by FACS or magnetic beads before DNA extraction. Material for sequencing was sorted CD4+, CD8+, or CD8+CD57+ T cells (not recorded which) from PBMCs. This receptor chain uses TRBV7-6 and TRBJ1-6; TRBD1 might be the D gene, on 5 matching bases. The TCR sequence derives from a human donor in good health, serving as a control. CDR3 reads: CASSVGAALSPLHF. The DNA sequence is given as TGTGCCAGCAGCGTCGGGGCCGCCCTCTCACCCCTCCACTTT. Joined to the reference TRBV7-6 and TRBJ1-6 proteins, this CDR3 gives the full variable domain: GAGVSQSPRYKVTKRGQDVALRCDPISGHVSLYWYRQALGQGPEFLTYFNYEAQQDKSGLPNDRFSAERPEGSISTLTIQRTEQRDSAMYRCASSVGAALSPLHFGNGTRLTVT.